This TCR beta chain was captured in a study of blood T cell repertoires in COVID-19 (dated by TCRdb to 2020 to 2022). Looking at the study overall: Collaborator samples came from the United States, Italy and Spain and covered acute and convalescent phases of COVID-19. Where available, HLA class I and class II types were taken from metadata supplied by the sample provider and were not determined by assay-based typing. The repertoires were released in a freely available public database meant as a resource for research on the immune response to SARS-CoV-2. The prospective study material was composed of cDNA or gDNA derived from T cells, B-cell-depleted T cells, or PBMCs. Deeply sampled blood TCRbeta repertoires from subjects exposed to, actively infected with, or recovered from COVID-19 were included in the dataset. Samples were obtained from the ongoing ImmuneRACE study (first 160 participants) and from 950 to 1,500 subjects provided by 6 global collaborators. A de-identified subject ID, COVID-19 status, age in years and sex were almost always included in the sample metadata. Findings and caveats that apply to the study as a whole: Clinical and demographic metadata were provided uncurated, with the amount varying by source and participant.

In Seattle, one collaborating source enrolled patients while the infection was active and tracked those patients longitudinally over the course of disease. Whole blood was collected in K2EDTA tubes by collaborating institutions according to the institutions' own protocols. For TCRbeta analysis, collaborators shipped samples as frozen whole blood, isolated PBMCs, or DNA extracted from either of those sample types. About this clone: Its antigen remains unidentified. No per-base quality is available; no much larger clone lies one base away.

The immunoSEQ Assay, a bias-controlled multiplex PCR, was used to amplify TCRbeta CDR3 regions from genomic DNA. In the paper's pipeline: Within the assay, amplification of reference gene primers was used to estimate how many nucleated cells each sample contained. To quantify the absolute abundance of each unique TCRbeta CDR3 rearrangement, sequence reads were collapsed and filtered. For each sample, productive Simpson clonality was calculated by taking the square root of Simpson's diversity index across productive rearrangements. TCRdb re-hosts the immuneACCESS table, in-frame sequences only. Its copies lack some clones; in the studies checked, an unresolved V gene accounts for under half of them, and the cause for the rest is not known. That table furnishes V, J and clone size, whereas the DNA furnished D and trimming. This sample holds roughly 70,000 clones; roughly 87% were observed only once. The ten most abundant clones make up less than 0.55% of the sample.

Specimen: peripheral blood. This receptor was obtained from a man over 45 with COVID-19, enrolled during active disease.

The nucleotide sequence reads as follows: TGCGCCAGCAGCGACGGACAGGGGGCCAATGAAAAACTGTTTTTT. It translates to CASSDGQGANEKLFF. The rearrangement joined TRBV4-1 to TRBJ1-4, and 11 bases in between align with TRBD1. From its cysteine to its phenylalanine, the CDR3 spans 15 amino acids. Just CDR3 DNA is preserved here, 45 bases in frame from base 1. CDR1 and CDR2, per the germline V gene, are MGHRA and YSYEKL. V has 5 bases trimmed and J has 5 bases trimmed; junction bases matching no gene number 4.